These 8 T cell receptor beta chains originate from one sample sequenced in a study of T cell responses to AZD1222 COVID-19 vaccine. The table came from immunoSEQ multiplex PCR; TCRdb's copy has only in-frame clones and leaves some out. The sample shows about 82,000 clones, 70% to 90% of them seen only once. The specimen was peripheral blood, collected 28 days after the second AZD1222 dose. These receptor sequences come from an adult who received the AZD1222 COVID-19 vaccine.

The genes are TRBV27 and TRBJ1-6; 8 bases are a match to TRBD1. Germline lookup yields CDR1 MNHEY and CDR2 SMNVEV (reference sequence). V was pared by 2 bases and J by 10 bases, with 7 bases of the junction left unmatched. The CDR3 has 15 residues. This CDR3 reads CASSLEDRVGSPLHF. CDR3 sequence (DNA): TGTGCCAGCAGTTTAGAGGACAGGGTAGGATCACCCCTCCACTTT.

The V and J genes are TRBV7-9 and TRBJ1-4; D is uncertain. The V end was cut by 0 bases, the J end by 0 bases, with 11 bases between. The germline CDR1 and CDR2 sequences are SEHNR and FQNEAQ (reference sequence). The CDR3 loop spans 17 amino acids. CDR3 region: CASSLATPVATNEKLFF. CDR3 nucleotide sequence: TGTGCCAGCAGCTTAGCGACACCCGTTGCAACTAATGAAAAACTGTTTTTT.

The CDR3, as DNA: TGTGCCACCAGTGGAGCGAGCTCCTACAATGAGCAGTTCTTC. Translated, it gives CATSGASSYNEQFF. V usage is TRBV24-1 and J usage is TRBJ2-1; D gene uncertain. Germline loops: CDR1 KGHDR, CDR2 SFDVKD. Deletions cut 5 bases from V and 0 bases from J, with 7 bases between. This CDR3 is built from 14 residues.

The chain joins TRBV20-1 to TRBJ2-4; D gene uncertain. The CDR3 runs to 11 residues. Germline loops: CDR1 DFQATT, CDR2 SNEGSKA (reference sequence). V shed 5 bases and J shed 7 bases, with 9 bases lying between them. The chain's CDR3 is CSASKWNIQYF. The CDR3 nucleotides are TGCAGTGCTTCGAAATGGAACATTCAGTACTTC.

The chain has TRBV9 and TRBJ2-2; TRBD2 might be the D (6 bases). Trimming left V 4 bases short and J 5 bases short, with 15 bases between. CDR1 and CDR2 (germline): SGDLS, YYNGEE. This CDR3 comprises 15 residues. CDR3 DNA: TGTGCCAGCAGCCCCTCCCGGGGGTGGACCGGGGAGCTGTTTTTT. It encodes CASSPSRGWTGELFF.

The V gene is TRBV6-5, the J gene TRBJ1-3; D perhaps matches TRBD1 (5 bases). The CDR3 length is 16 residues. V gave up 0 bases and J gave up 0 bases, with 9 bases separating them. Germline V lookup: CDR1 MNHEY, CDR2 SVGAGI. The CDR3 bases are TGTGCCAGCAGTTACTCAGAGGGGTTCTCTGGAAACACCATATATTTT. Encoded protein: CASSYSEGFSGNTIYF.

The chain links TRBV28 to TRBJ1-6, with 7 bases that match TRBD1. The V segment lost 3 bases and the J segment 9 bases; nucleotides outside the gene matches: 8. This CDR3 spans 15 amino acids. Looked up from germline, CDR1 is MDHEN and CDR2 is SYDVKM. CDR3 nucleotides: TGTGCCAGCAGTTTCGAGACAGGGATCGGTTCACCCCTCCACTTT. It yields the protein CASSFETGIGSPLHF.

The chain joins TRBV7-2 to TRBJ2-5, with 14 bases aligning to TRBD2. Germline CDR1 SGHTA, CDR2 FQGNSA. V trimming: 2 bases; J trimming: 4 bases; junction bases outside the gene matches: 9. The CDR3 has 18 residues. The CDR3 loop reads CASSLSGGTSGSSETQYF. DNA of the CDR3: TGTGCCAGCAGCTTATCCGGCGGGACTAGCGGGAGTTCAGAGACCCAGTACTTC.